Described below is a single T cell receptor (beta chain) sequence and its context. Trimming left V 2 bases short and J 3 bases short, with 8 bases between. From germline, CDR1 is SGHTA and CDR2 FQGTGA. CDR3 length equals 14 residues. Only in-frame clones appear in the TCRdb table, and some are missing; sequencing was by immunoSEQ multiplex PCR. The sample holds roughly 300,000 clones, 75% to 85% seen once. This sample was taken from a study of blood T cell repertoires in COVID-19. Sequencing was performed on peripheral blood. The chain employs TRBV7-3 and TRBJ2-1; D is possibly TRBD1 (6 bases). This TCR was recovered from a human donor in a cohort sampled during active COVID-19. The CDR3 loop is CASSLQGFYNEQFF. The CDR3 nucleotides read TGTGCCAGCAGCTTACAGGGGTTCTACAATGAGCAGTTCTTC.